This TCR beta chain was sequenced during a study of healthy donors' naive CD4 and CD8 T cells. V shed 5 bases, J shed 8 bases, and the junction held 8 bases outside the gene matches. This CDR3 region has 14 residues. Germline assignment: CDR1 SGHKS and CDR2 YYEKEE (reference sequence). Starting from roughly 0.45 ug of total RNA, TCR libraries were made with linear amplification. TCRdb passed the reads through MiXCR, listing each CDR3 protein once. The sample lists 200,000 or so distinct CDR3 sequences, around three quarters occurring once. Whole-study findings and limits: Reportedly, most V and J gene segments showed naive CD4+ versus CD8+ bias. About 13% of CD4/CD8 propensity variance appeared explained by V, J and CDR3 charge.

Of note for this clonotype: Its antigen is unidentified.

This receptor was identified in a pool of human donors in good health; the sample pools cells from several healthy donors. The source material was naive CD4+ and CD8+ T cells sorted from blood, pooled from several donors. This chain uses TRBV5-5 with TRBJ2-1; 9 bases line up with TRBD1. CDR3 nucleotide sequence: TGTGCCAGCAGGGCGGGACAGGGAGACTATGAGCAGTTCTTC. It translates to CASRAGQGDYEQFF.